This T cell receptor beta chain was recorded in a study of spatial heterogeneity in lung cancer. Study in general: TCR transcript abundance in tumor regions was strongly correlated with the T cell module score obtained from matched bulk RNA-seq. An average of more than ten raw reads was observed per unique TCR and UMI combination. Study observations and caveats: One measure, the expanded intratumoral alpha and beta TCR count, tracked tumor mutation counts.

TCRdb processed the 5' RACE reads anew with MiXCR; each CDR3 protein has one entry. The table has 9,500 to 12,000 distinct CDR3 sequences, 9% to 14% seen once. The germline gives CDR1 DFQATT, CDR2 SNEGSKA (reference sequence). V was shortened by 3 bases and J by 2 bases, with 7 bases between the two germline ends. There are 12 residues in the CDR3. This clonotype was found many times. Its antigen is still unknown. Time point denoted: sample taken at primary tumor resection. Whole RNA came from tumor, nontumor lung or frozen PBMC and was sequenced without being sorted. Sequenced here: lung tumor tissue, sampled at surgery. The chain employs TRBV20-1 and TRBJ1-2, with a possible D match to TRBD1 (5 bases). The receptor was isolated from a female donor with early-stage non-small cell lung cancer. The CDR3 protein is CSASTGNYGYTF. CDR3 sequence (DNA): TGCAGTGCTAGTACAGGAAACTATGGCTACACCTTC.